This TCR beta chain was identified during a study of blood T cell repertoires in COVID-19. This clone was counted many times. The protocol was immunoSEQ multiplex PCR, while the TCRdb copy is restricted to in-frame clones and leaves out a portion. The table has about 190,000 clones, roughly four fifths seen once. The source material was peripheral blood. The TCR comes from a woman in her 70s with active or convalescent COVID-19.

The CDR3 DNA sequence: TGTGCCAGCAGCTTAACTAGCGGCACCGGGGAGCTGTTTTTT. This codes for CASSLTSGTGELFF. V is TRBV7-3 and J is TRBJ2-2; weak D call: TRBD2 (6 bases). Looked up from germline, CDR1 is SGHTA and CDR2 is FQGTGA. CDR3 length equals 14 residues. With 0 bases removed from V and 4 bases from J, the gap between germline ends came to 6 bases.